In this sample, the clone carrying this T cell receptor (beta chain) turned up many times. The target antigen is unknown. The TCR beta CDR3 regions underwent amplification using RNA transcripts as the source. When the TCR CDR3 underwent first-round RT-PCR, the HTBI primer set was used. TCRdb independently ran MiXCR on the multiplex PCR reads; one entry per CDR3 protein. The sample lists fewer than 450,000 distinct CDR3 sequences, approximately 18% seen once, with approximately 33% in the top ten. The data originate from a study of T cells in Graves' hyperthyroidism and ophthalmopathy. Study observations and caveats: A model of 13 V-J pairs discriminated ophthalmopathy from stable hyperthyroidism.

PBMCs came from 9 to 10 ml fresh peripheral blood. Trimming took 3 bases from V and 2 from J, leaving 8 bases between them. The CDR3 has 14 residues. The source material was blood. The V call is TRBV12-3 or TRBV12-4, the J call TRBJ1-3, with D unclear. The TCR originated in a woman under 40 with Graves' hyperthyroidism that later progressed to Graves' ophthalmopathy. CDR3 sequence (DNA): TGTGCCAGCAGTTTGTTAGGTGCTGGAAACACCATATATTTT. Protein product: CASSLLGAGNTIYF.